These 21 T cell receptor beta chains were sequenced from one sample in a study of T cells after yellow fever vaccination. MiXCR, run by TCRdb on the 5' RACE reads, gives a single entry per CDR3 protein. The table shows about 630,000 distinct CDR3 sequences, with roughly 12% occurring only once. The sample in question was PBMCs, obtained on the day of the yellow fever booster vaccination. The source is a man younger than 40 who received the YFV17D yellow fever vaccine.

There are a few counts of this clonotype. The CDR3 loop reads CASILHRQGAEAFF. The CDR3 bases are TGTGCCAGCATTCTCCACCGACAGGGCGCTGAAGCTTTCTTT. The V and J genes are TRBV2 and TRBJ1-1; TRBD1 matches at 7 bases. Germline V lookup: CDR1 SNHLY, CDR2 FYNNEI. This CDR3 is 14 amino acids long. The V gene end was trimmed by 7 bases and the J gene end by 6 bases; junction bases not matched to a gene: 11.

The chain recombines TRBV27 with TRBJ2-1; 10 positions agree with TRBD2. There are 16 residues in the CDR3. V lost 6 bases, J lost 1 base, and 6 bases stayed unmatched. The germline CDR1 and CDR2 sequences are MNHEY and SMNVEV (reference sequence). CDR3 in amino acids: CASSPSGSVSYNEQFF. The CDR3 nucleotides read TGTGCCAGCAGCCCTAGCGGGAGTGTATCCTACAATGAGCAGTTCTTC.

J is TRBJ2-3 and V is TRBV7-9; 9 bases fit TRBD1. V shed 8 bases and J 3 bases; nucleotides not matched to a gene: 6. The germline CDR1 and CDR2 sequences are SEHNR and FQNEAQ (reference sequence). This CDR3 comprises 14 residues. DNA of the CDR3: TGTGCCAGCCTGCCTGGGACAGGGACAGATACGCAGTATTTT. It translates to CASLPGTGTDTQYF.

The chain uses TRBV27 and TRBJ2-3; D not certain. Trimming cost V 8 bases and J 2 bases, with 17 bases left between them. The length of the CDR3 is 15 residues. Germline V gives CDR1 MNHEY, CDR2 SMNVEV (reference sequence). The CDR3 here is CASSDTFSFTDTQYF. The CDR3 nucleotides read TGTGCCAGCTCAGACACGTTCTCTTTCACAGATACGCAGTATTTT.

This chain connects TRBV15 to TRBJ2-3; TRBD1 is a possible D gene (6 bases). V lost 0 bases, J lost 6 bases, and 37 bases lay in between. The length of the CDR3 is 23 residues. Looked up from germline, CDR1 is LNHNV and CDR2 is YYDKDF (reference sequence). The CDR3, as DNA: TGTGCCACCAGCAGAGATTGGATTACAGGGACATGCGACACAGCGTTACTTGGGGATACGCAGTATTTT. It is translated as CATSRDWITGTCDTALLGDTQYF.

The chain couples TRBV7-2 to TRBJ2-1, with a tentative D call TRBD2 (6 bases). Germline V gene lookup returns CDR1 SGHTA and CDR2 FQGNSA. V lost 0 bases and J 5 bases, leaving 14 bases between the germline ends. The CDR3 loop spans 16 amino acids. In nucleotides, the CDR3 is TGTGCCAGCAGCTTAGCGCGCGGGATGCCTAACAATGAGCAGTTCTTC. Translated: CASSLARGMPNNEQFF.

This clonotype has ten or more counts. The chain uses TRBV6-1 and TRBJ2-2; D is perhaps TRBD1 (5 bases). Between the trimmed V and J ends, which lost 8 bases and 5 bases, there was a span of 15 bases. CDR3 length: 14 residues. Germline-derived CDR1 and CDR2 are MNHNS and SASEGT. The CDR3 reads CASVGRMRTGELFF. The CDR3 region has the DNA TGTGCCAGCGTGGGGCGGATGCGAACCGGGGAGCTGTTTTTT.

In its sample, this clonotype was seen a few times. The chain links TRBV6-2 or TRBV6-3 to TRBJ1-2, with D uncertain. There are 11 residues in the CDR3. The V end lost 5 bases, the J end lost 8 bases, and 9 bases lay between the germline ends. Germline CDR1 MNHEY, CDR2 SVGEGT. CDR3 sequence: CASSLNGGYTF. CDR3 DNA: TGTGCCAGCAGTCTTAACGGCGGCTACACCTTC.

V is TRBV7-2 and J is TRBJ2-7, with 7 bases identical to TRBD2. The length of the CDR3 is 15 residues. Germline CDR1 and CDR2: SGHTA and FQGNSA. V was pared by 2 bases and J by 3 bases, with 7 bases of the junction left unmatched. CDR3 sequence reads: CASSLLADTYYEQYF. CDR3 bases: TGTGCCAGCAGCTTACTAGCGGACACTTACTACGAGCAGTACTTC.

The chain has TRBV28 and TRBJ2-1; D call uncertain. This CDR3 contains 15 residues. Trimming shortened V by 5 bases and J by 9 bases, and 20 bases separated the two germline ends. CDR1 and CDR2 from the germline V gene are MDHEN and SYDVKM. The CDR3 here is CASSPSAPKGGEQFF. CDR3 in DNA: TGTGCCAGCAGTCCTTCGGCCCCGAAGGGCGGTGAGCAGTTCTTC.

This clonotype appeared a few times. V and J are TRBV7-2 and TRBJ2-5; possible D gene TRBD2, 5 bases. Trimming shortened V by 5 bases and J by 1 base, and 14 bases separated the two germline ends. The germline V gene encodes CDR1 SGHTA and CDR2 FQGNSA. The CDR3 has 15 residues. In DNA form, the CDR3 reads TGTGCCAGCAGCCAACCCCGGACTTTCCAAGAGACCCAGTACTTC. Its protein is CASSQPRTFQETQYF.

This clonotype has only a few counts. The chain employs TRBV20-1 and TRBJ2-3, with D unresolved. The CDR3 is made up of 14 amino acids. The V and J ends lost 6 bases and 6 bases respectively, with 19 bases between them. CDR1 and CDR2 from the germline V gene are DFQATT and SNEGSKA (reference sequence). Here the CDR3 reads CSADGRSGRDTQYF. DNA of the CDR3: TGCAGTGCAGACGGCCGCTCCGGGCGGGATACGCAGTATTTT.

At least ten counts were recorded for this clonotype. The rearrangement uses TRBV20-1 and TRBJ2-5; no firm D call. The CDR3 runs to 14 residues. The germline V and J ends were trimmed by 0 bases and 6 bases, with 14 bases remaining between them. Germline-derived CDR1 and CDR2 are DFQATT and SNEGSKA (reference sequence). This chain's CDR3 is CSAREPSSGKTQYF. CDR3 DNA: TGCAGTGCTAGAGAGCCTTCTAGTGGAAAGACCCAGTACTTC.

The gene calls are TRBV11-2 and TRBJ2-3, with D uncertain. Germline values: CDR1 SGHAT, CDR2 FQNNGV. Between the trimmed V and J ends, which lost 5 bases and 6 bases, there was a span of 15 bases. The CDR3 runs 14 residues. CDR3 residues: CASSQGPDGDTQYF. CDR3 sequence (DNA): TGTGCCAGCAGCCAAGGTCCTGACGGGGATACGCAGTATTTT.

V and J are TRBV10-3 and TRBJ2-3, with no clear D. Germline CDR1 is ENHRY and CDR2 is SYGVKD. The V end lost 2 bases, the J end lost 5 bases, and 8 bases lay between the germline ends. This CDR3 has 13 amino acids. CDR3 protein: CAISEPLKDTQYF. In DNA, the CDR3 is TGTGCCATCAGTGAGCCTTTAAAAGATACGCAGTATTTT.

This clonotype was seen repeatedly, ten times or more. This chain uses TRBV18 with TRBJ2-7; TRBD2 agrees at 10 bases. CDR1 and CDR2 (germline): KGHSH, LQKENI. This CDR3 has 14 amino acids. V shed 8 bases, J shed 0 bases, and the junction held 4 bases outside the gene matches. The CDR3 is CASSPSGGSYEQYF. The CDR3 nucleotides read TGTGCCAGCAGTCCTAGCGGGGGCTCCTACGAGCAGTACTTC.

The rearrangement joins TRBV20-1 to TRBJ1-2, with a possible D match to TRBD1 (5 bases). The CDR3 sequence is 11 residues long. The germline CDR1 and CDR2 sequences are DFQATT and SNEGSKA (reference sequence). Deletions cut 5 bases from V and 8 bases from J, with 12 bases between. CDR3 sequence: CSAVGAKGYTF. DNA of the CDR3: TGCAGTGCTGTTGGGGCGAAGGGCTACACCTTC.

In its sample, this clonotype was seen a few times. The rearrangement links TRBV20-1 to TRBJ2-7; perhaps D is TRBD1 or TRBD2 (6 bases each). V was trimmed by 0 bases and J by 7 bases, leaving 10 bases between them. In germline, CDR1 is DFQATT, CDR2 SNEGSKA (reference sequence). This CDR3 comprises 12 residues. In DNA form, the CDR3 reads TGCAGTGCTAGAGATTTAGGGGGGGAGCAGTACTTC. It translates to CSARDLGGEQYF.

The rearrangement links TRBV20-1 to TRBJ2-7; D is uncertain. The germline V and J ends were trimmed by 0 bases and 2 bases, with 14 bases remaining between them. This CDR3 comprises 15 residues. The germline V gene has CDR1 DFQATT and CDR2 SNEGSKA (reference sequence). Here the CDR3 reads CSARDVVSLTYEQYF. For the CDR3, the DNA is TGCAGTGCTAGAGACGTGGTATCCTTGACCTACGAGCAGTACTTC.

The rearrangement joins TRBV20-1 to TRBJ2-1, with D tentatively TRBD2 (6 bases). V was shortened by 0 bases and J by 6 bases, with 24 bases between the two germline ends. CDR3 length: 18 amino acids. Germline CDR1 reads DFQATT; CDR2 reads SNEGSKA (reference sequence). CDR3 residues: CSARDQVGDPRRGNEQFF. DNA for the CDR3: TGCAGTGCTAGAGATCAAGTCGGCGATCCCAGGCGGGGCAATGAGCAGTTCTTC.

The rearrangement links TRBV18 to TRBJ2-5, with D possibly TRBD1 on 5 matching bases. The CDR3 runs 15 residues. CDR1 and CDR2 from the germline V gene are KGHSH and LQKENI. The germline V and J ends were trimmed by 0 bases and 4 bases, with 12 bases remaining between them. CDR3 nucleotide sequence: TGTGCCAGCTCACCACCGGAAGGGGCCGGAGAGACCCAGTACTTC. Its protein product is CASSPPEGAGETQYF.